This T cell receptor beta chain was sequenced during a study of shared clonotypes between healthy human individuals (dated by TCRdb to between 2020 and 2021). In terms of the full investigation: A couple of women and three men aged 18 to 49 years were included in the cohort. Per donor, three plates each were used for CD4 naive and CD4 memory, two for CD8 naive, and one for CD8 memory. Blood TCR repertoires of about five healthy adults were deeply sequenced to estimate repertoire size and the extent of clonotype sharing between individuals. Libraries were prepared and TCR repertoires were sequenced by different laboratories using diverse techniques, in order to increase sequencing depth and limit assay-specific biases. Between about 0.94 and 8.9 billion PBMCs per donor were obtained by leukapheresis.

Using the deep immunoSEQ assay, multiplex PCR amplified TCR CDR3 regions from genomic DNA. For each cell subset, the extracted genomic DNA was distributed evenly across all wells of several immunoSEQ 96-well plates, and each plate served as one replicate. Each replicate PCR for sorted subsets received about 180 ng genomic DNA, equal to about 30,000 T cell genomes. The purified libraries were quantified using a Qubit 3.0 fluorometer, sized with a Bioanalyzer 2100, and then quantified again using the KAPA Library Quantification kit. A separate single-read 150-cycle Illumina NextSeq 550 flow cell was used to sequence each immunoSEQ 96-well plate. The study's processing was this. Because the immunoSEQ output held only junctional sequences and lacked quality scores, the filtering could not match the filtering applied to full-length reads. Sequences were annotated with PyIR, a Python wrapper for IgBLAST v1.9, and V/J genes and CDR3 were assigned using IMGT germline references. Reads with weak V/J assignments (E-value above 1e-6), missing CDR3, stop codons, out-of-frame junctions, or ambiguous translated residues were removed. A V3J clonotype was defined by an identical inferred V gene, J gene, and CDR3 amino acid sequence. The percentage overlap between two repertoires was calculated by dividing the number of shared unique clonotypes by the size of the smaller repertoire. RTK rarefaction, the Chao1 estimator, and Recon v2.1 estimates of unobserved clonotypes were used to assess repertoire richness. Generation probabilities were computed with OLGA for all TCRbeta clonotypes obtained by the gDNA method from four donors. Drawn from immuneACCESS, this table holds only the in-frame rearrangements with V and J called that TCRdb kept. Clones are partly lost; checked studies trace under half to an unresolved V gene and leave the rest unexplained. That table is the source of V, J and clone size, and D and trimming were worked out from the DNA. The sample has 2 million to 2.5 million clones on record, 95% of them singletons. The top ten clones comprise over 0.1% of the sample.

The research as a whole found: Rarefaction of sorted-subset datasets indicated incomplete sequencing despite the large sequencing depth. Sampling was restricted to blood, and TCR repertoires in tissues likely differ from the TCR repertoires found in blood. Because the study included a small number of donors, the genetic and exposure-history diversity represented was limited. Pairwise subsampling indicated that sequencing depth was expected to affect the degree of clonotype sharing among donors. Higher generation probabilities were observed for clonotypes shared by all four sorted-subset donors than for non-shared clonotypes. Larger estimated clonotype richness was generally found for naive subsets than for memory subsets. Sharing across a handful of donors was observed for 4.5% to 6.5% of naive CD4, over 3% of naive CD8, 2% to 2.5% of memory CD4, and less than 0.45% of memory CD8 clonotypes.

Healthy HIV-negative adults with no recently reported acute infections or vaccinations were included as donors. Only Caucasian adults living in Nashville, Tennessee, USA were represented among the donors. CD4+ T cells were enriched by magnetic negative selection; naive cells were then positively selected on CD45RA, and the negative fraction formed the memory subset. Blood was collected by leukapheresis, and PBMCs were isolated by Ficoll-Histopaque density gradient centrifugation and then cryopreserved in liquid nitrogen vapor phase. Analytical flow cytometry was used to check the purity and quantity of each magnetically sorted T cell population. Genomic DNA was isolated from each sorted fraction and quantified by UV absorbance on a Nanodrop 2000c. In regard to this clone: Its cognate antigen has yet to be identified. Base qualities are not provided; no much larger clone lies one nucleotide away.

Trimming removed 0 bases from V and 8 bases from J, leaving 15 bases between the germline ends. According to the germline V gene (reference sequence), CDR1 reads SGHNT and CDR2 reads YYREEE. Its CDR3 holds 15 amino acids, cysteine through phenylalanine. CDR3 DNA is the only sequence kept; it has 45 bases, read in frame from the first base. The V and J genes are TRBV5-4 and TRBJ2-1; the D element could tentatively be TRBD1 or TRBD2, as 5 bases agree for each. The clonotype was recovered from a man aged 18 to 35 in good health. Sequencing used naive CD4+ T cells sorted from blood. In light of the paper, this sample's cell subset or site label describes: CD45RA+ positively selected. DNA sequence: TGTGCCAGCAGCTTGGCGGGGCCACGAAGGGATGAGCAGTTCTTC. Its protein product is CASSLAGPRRDEQFF.